This passage covers 26 T cell receptor beta chains from one sample sequenced in a study of CD8+ T cells in alopecia areata. The treatment: oral pan-JAK inhibitor, 5-10 mg twice daily. Extraction and reverse transcription of RNA yielded cDNA as the sequencing template. The method was immunoSEQ multiplex PCR; TCRdb's version includes in-frame clones alone and lacks a portion of them. The sample includes approximately 200,000 clones, 55% to 75% seen only once; the top ten take about 5.1%. The specimen was CD4+ T cells sorted from blood, collected at week 24, from a patient treated with tofacitinib. Receptor source: a human donor with alopecia areata.

The genes are TRBV7-9 and TRBJ2-5; possibly TRBD1 for D (5 bases). The CDR3 sequence is 15 residues long. Germline-derived CDR1 and CDR2 are SEHNR and FQNEAQ (reference sequence). V was pared by 5 bases and J by 3 bases, with 16 bases between. The CDR3 is CASSRVLGQEETQYF. For the CDR3, the DNA is TGTGCCAGCAGCCGGGTCTTGGGGCAGGAAGAGACCCAGTACTTC.

This clone has more than one count but fewer than ten. The rearrangement joins TRBV15 to TRBJ1-3; unclear D gene. V gave up 0 bases and J gave up 7 bases, with 25 bases separating them. The CDR3 has 19 amino acids. CDR1 is LNHNV, CDR2 YYDKDF, per germline (reference sequence). CDR3: CATSRDPIVARRGVNTIYF. CDR3 nucleotides: TGTGCCACCAGCAGAGATCCTATAGTCGCCCGGCGGGGTGTGAACACCATATATTTT.

The chain couples TRBV29-1 to TRBJ1-6; 9 positions match TRBD1. The trim removed 6 bases at V and 6 bases at J, leaving 6 bases unmatched. CDR1 is SQVTM, CDR2 ANQGSEA, per germline. The CDR3 spans 14 residues. CDR3 coding DNA: TGCAGCGTACGAGACAGGGGGATTAATTCACCCCTCCACTTT. Protein sequence: CSVRDRGINSPLHF.

The genes are TRBV5-4 and TRBJ2-7; D is possibly TRBD1 (6 bases). CDR3 length: 15 amino acids. The germline V and J ends were trimmed by 2 bases and 3 bases, with 15 bases remaining between them. The germline gives CDR1 SGHNT, CDR2 YYREEE (reference sequence). The CDR3 DNA is TGTGCCAGCAGCTTAAGGTCAGGGGAAAGCTACGAGCAGTACTTC. Translation gives CASSLRSGESYEQYF.

The chain uses TRBV5-6 and TRBJ2-1; no reliable D call. The CDR3 has 12 amino acids. V shed 4 bases and J shed 5 bases, with 7 bases lying between them. Per the germline V gene, CDR1 is SGHDT and CDR2 is YYEEEE. The CDR3 DNA is TGTGCCAGCAGCCGTCTCGACAATGAGCAGTTCTTC. It translates to CASSRLDNEQFF.

This clone is a singleton in its sample. J is TRBJ2-2 and V is TRBV10-3, with TRBD2 identical over 8 bases. Germline V gives CDR1 ENHRY, CDR2 SYGVKD. V shed 6 bases, J shed 0 bases, and the junction held 9 bases outside the gene matches. The CDR3 runs to 17 residues. In nucleotides, the CDR3 is TGTGCCATCAGCCAATTAAGCGGGGGTACGAACACCGGGGAGCTGTTTTTT. It yields the protein CAISQLSGGTNTGELFF.

For the CDR3, the DNA is TGCGCCAGCCGGGGCGCGAATAAGGACGAGCAGTACTTC. Amino acid sequence: CASRGANKDEQYF. The chain has TRBV4-1 and TRBJ2-7; the D gene could be TRBD1 or TRBD2 (5 bases each). Germline CDR1 and CDR2: MGHRA and YSYEKL. The V end lost 8 bases, the J end lost 5 bases, and 16 bases lay between the germline ends. This CDR3 contains 13 residues.

As regards this clone: One end of the junction does not line up with germline, which may come from a read error. The rearrangement joins TRBV27 to TRBJ2-2; D gene uncertain. Germline V gene lookup returns CDR1 MNHEY and CDR2 SMNVEV (reference sequence). This CDR3 is 14 amino acids long. This CDR3 is CASSVAPNAGELFF. In DNA, the CDR3 is TGTGCCAGCAGTGTGGCCCCGAACGCCGGGGAGCTGTTTTTT.

This chain connects TRBV30 to TRBJ2-2; TRBD2 aligns across 13 bases. The length of the CDR3 is 15 residues. Trimming took 4 bases from V and 5 from J; bases not matched to a gene: 4. Per germline, CDR1 GTSNPN and CDR2 SVGIG (reference sequence). In DNA, the CDR3 is TGTGCCTGGAAGGGACTAGCGGGACGAACCGGGGAGCTGTTTTTT. Its protein is CAWKGLAGRTGELFF. Full variable domain (outside the CDR3, taken from reference TRBV30 and TRBJ2-2): SQTIHQWPATLVQPVGSPLSLECTVEGTSNPNLYWYRQAAGRGLQLLFYSVGIGQISSEVPQNLSASRPQDRQFILSSKKLLLSDSGFYLCAWKGLAGRTGELFFGEGSRLTVL.

This clone occurred once. The gene calls are TRBV9 and TRBJ2-1; 10 bases align to TRBD1. CDR3 length equals 19 residues. Germline V lookup: CDR1 SGDLS, CDR2 YYNGEE. With V trimmed by 0 bases and J by 8 bases, 17 bases remained unmatched. The CDR3: CASSVATTGGIDGAHEQFF. Written as DNA, the CDR3 is TGTGCCAGCAGCGTAGCTACGACAGGGGGCATAGACGGGGCGCATGAGCAGTTCTTC.

The J gene is TRBJ2-5, the V gene TRBV5-1; D is perhaps TRBD1 (5 bases). This CDR3 has 14 residues. Looked up from germline, CDR1 is SGHRS and CDR2 is YFSETQ. The V end lost 0 bases, the J end lost 0 bases, and 6 bases lay between the germline ends. CDR3 in DNA: TGCGCCAGCAGCTTGGAGGGGAACCAAGAGACCCAGTACTTC. Translated, it gives CASSLEGNQETQYF.

This clone was detected only a few times. This chain links TRBV5-1 with TRBJ2-5; D may be TRBD1 or TRBD2 (6 bases each). CDR3 length: 16 residues. Germline CDR1 SGHRS, CDR2 YFSETQ. V was pared by 4 bases and J by 0 bases, with 16 bases between. This chain's CDR3 is CASSRTGALHQETQYF. The CDR3 nucleotides are TGCGCCAGCAGCCGAACGGGGGCCCTACACCAAGAGACCCAGTACTTC.

This clone was counted only a few times. This chain uses TRBV5-1 with TRBJ2-3; the D gene is possibly TRBD1 (6 bases). V was shortened by 3 bases and J by 2 bases, with 10 bases between the two germline ends. Germline V gene data show CDR1 as SGHRS and CDR2 as YFSETQ. The CDR3 runs 14 residues. The CDR3 protein is CASSWGQDTDTQYF. Here the CDR3 DNA reads TGCGCCAGCAGCTGGGGACAAGACACAGATACGCAGTATTTT.

This clone was picked up a small number of times. This chain joins TRBV5-1 and TRBJ2-3; TRBD2 aligns across 9 bases. The CDR3 runs 18 residues. V gave up 2 bases and J gave up 1 base; unmatched junction bases: 11. CDR1 and CDR2 (germline): SGHRS, YFSETQ. The CDR3 is CASSFSSGRLRRTDTQYF. CDR3 in DNA: TGCGCCAGCAGCTTTAGCAGCGGGAGGTTGAGACGCACAGATACGCAGTATTTT. The full variable domain, its missing parts supplied by reference TRBV5-1 and TRBJ2-3, is KAGVTQTPRYLIKTRGQQVTLSCSPISGHRSVSWYQQTPGQGLQFLFEYFSETQRNKGNFPGRFSGRQFSNSRSEMNVSTLELGDSALYLCASSFSSGRLRRTDTQYFGPGTRLTVL.

The V gene is TRBV16, the J gene TRBJ2-7, with 8 bases identical to TRBD2. CDR1 is KGHSY, CDR2 FQNENV, per germline. The CDR3 sequence is 14 residues long. V trimming: 5 bases; J trimming: 4 bases; junction bases outside the gene matches: 7. Here the CDR3 DNA reads TGTGCCAGCAGCTCCCTGGCGGGAGGTTACGAGCAGTACTTC. Translating gives CASSSLAGGYEQYF.

This chain uses TRBV18 with TRBJ1-1; D is ambiguous. Trimming pared 2 bases from V and 1 base from J, leaving 11 bases between. From germline, CDR1 is KGHSH and CDR2 LQKENI. This CDR3 spans 15 amino acids. CDR3 sequence reads: CASSPSGGTNTEAFF. The CDR3 DNA sequence: TGTGCCAGCTCACCAAGTGGAGGCACGAACACTGAAGCTTTCTTT.

This clone was picked up a small number of times. The chain carries TRBV29-1 and TRBJ2-5, with D hard to call. The V and J ends lost 5 bases and 2 bases respectively, with 6 bases between them. CDR1 and CDR2 (germline): SQVTM, ANQGSEA. The CDR3 extends over 11 amino acids. CDR3 amino acids: CSVKLQETQYF. For the CDR3, the DNA is TGCAGCGTTAAATTACAAGAGACCCAGTACTTC.

The V and J genes are TRBV4-1 and TRBJ2-5; TRBD1 agrees at 10 bases. Per germline, CDR1 MGHRA and CDR2 YSYEKL. This CDR3 is 17 amino acids long. Trimming took 3 bases from V and 14 from J; bases not matched to a gene: 21. CDR3 amino acids: CASSHQPPGPTGQGLYF. The CDR3 nucleotides read TGCGCCAGCAGCCACCAACCCCCCGGACCCACGGGACAGGGGCTTTACTTC.

The rearrangement joins TRBV29-1 to TRBJ2-7; the D gene is possibly TRBD1 (6 bases). The CDR3 length is 13 residues. Per germline, CDR1 SQVTM and CDR2 ANQGSEA. The V and J ends lost 2 bases and 5 bases respectively, with 13 bases between them. CDR3 loop: CSVEWLDSHEQYF. The CDR3 DNA is TGCAGCGTTGAATGGCTGGACAGCCACGAGCAGTACTTC.

CDR3 in DNA: TGTGCCAGCTCGGGACAGAATAATTCACCCCTCCACTTT. The encoded protein is CASSGQNNSPLHF. This rearrangement joins TRBV18 to TRBJ1-6, with 7 bases matching TRBD1. The CDR3 contains 13 residues. Germline V lookup: CDR1 KGHSH, CDR2 LQKENI. Unmatched junction bases numbered 1, after V lost 6 bases and J lost 5 bases.

This clone showed up just a few times. This chain links TRBV5-6 with TRBJ2-5; 7 nucleotides match TRBD1. With V trimmed by 6 bases and J by 5 bases, 7 bases remained unmatched. The CDR3 has 13 amino acids. From germline, CDR1 is SGHDT and CDR2 YYEEEE. The CDR3 is CASKNRGWETQYF. Written as DNA, the CDR3 is TGTGCCAGCAAGAACAGGGGATGGGAGACCCAGTACTTC.

J is TRBJ2-1 and V is TRBV5-5; maybe TRBD2 (5 bases). The V gene lost 0 bases and the J gene lost 4 bases, with 8 bases spanning the gap. The CDR3 is 14 residues long. Germline-derived CDR1 and CDR2 are SGHKS and YYEKEE (reference sequence). DNA for the CDR3: TGTGCCAGCAGCTTGGGACTACAGTACAATGAGCAGTTCTTC. Amino acids: CASSLGLQYNEQFF.

The rearrangement joins TRBV10-3 to TRBJ1-2; 8 bases match TRBD1. Germline V gene sequence: CDR1 ENHRY, CDR2 SYGVKD. The V gene end was trimmed by 6 bases and the J gene end by 3 bases; junction bases not matched to a gene: 6. This CDR3 spans 14 amino acids. The CDR3 protein is CAISAGQGYYGYTF. The CDR3, as DNA: TGTGCCATCAGCGCCGGACAGGGCTACTATGGCTACACCTTC.

The V gene is TRBV29-1, the J gene TRBJ1-2; D may be TRBD1 (6 bases). CDR3 size: 13 residues. The germline gives CDR1 SQVTM, CDR2 ANQGSEA. V lost 4 bases and J lost 2, with 11 bases in between. For the CDR3, the DNA is TGCAGCGTTGGACAGGACGCCAACTATGGCTACACCTTC. Translation: CSVGQDANYGYTF.

There are a few counts of this clone. V gene TRBV29-1 combines with J gene TRBJ1-2; a possible D gene is TRBD1 (5 bases). The CDR3 loop spans 13 amino acids. Germline V CDR1 and CDR2: SQVTM, ANQGSEA. The germline V and J ends were trimmed by 1 base and 8 bases, with 14 bases remaining between them. CDR3 in amino acids: CSVEVGTVGGYTF. The CDR3 coding sequence is TGCAGCGTTGAAGTTGGGACGGTAGGAGGCTACACCTTC. The full variable domain, rest sourced from reference TRBV29-1 and TRBJ1-2, is SAVISQKPSRDICQRGTSLTIQCQVDSQVTMMFWYRQQPGQSLTLIATANQGSEATYESGFVIDKFPISRPNLTFSTLTVSNMSPEDSSIYLCSVEVGTVGGYTFGSGTRLTVV.

The chain is built from TRBV9 and TRBJ2-3, with 11 bases aligning to TRBD2. V shed 3 bases and J 2 bases; nucleotides not matched to a gene: 2. The CDR3 covers 15 residues. Germline V gene data show CDR1 as SGDLS and CDR2 as YYNGEE. This CDR3 reads CASSASGGITDTQYF. The DNA of the CDR3 is TGTGCCAGCAGCGCTAGCGGGGGGATCACAGATACGCAGTATTTT.